A single sample gave rise to the 17 T cell receptor beta chains below, sequenced in a study of CD8 T cells in Susac syndrome. An input of about 0.5 to 1 ug of RNA was subjected to reverse transcription using random hexamers. One entry per CDR3 protein results from TCRdb running MiXCR on the immunoSEQ multiplex PCR reads. The repertoire includes around 170,000 distinct CDR3 sequences, 90% to 97% of them detected once, and around 0.12% sits in the top ten. The specimen was CD4+ T cells from PBMCs. These receptor sequences come from a human donor with Susac syndrome.

V usage is TRBV20-1 and J usage is TRBJ1-6; TRBD1 might be the D (6 bases). Germline CDR1 reads DFQATT; CDR2 reads SNEGSKA (reference sequence). Trimming removed 2 bases at V and 5 bases at J, with 13 bases between. This CDR3 is 15 amino acids long. CDR3 sequence reads: CSARSPGTHNSPLHF. CDR3 nucleotide sequence: TGCAGTGCTAGATCCCCCGGGACACATAATTCACCCCTCCACTTT.

Only one count was recorded for this clonotype. This chain uses TRBV27 with TRBJ2-3; 7 nucleotides align to TRBD1. This CDR3 is built from 15 residues. From germline, CDR1 is MNHEY and CDR2 SMNVEV (reference sequence). The V segment lost 7 bases and the J segment 2 bases; nucleotides outside the gene matches: 9. The CDR3 DNA is TGTGCCAGCAAGGAATTGACAGGGCTCACAGATACGCAGTATTTT. This translates into CASKELTGLTDTQYF.

The chain links TRBV30 to TRBJ2-3; the D gene is possibly TRBD1 (5 bases). The length of the CDR3 is 13 residues. V was cut by 4 bases and J by 2 bases, with 10 bases left in between. Germline-derived CDR1 and CDR2 are GTSNPN and SVGIG (reference sequence). The CDR3: CAWTGKDTDTQYF. The CDR3 coding sequence is TGTGCCTGGACAGGGAAGGACACAGATACGCAGTATTTT. The full variable domain, its missing parts supplied by reference TRBV30 and TRBJ2-3, is SQTIHQWPATLVQPVGSPLSLECTVEGTSNPNLYWYRQAAGRGLQLLFYSVGIGQISSEVPQNLSASRPQDRQFILSSKKLLLSDSGFYLCAWTGKDTDTQYFGPGTRLTVL.

The V call is TRBV6-2 or TRBV6-3, the J call TRBJ1-1, with D hard to call. From germline, CDR1 is MNHEY and CDR2 SVGEGT. The CDR3 covers 14 residues. Trimming removed 1 base at V and 3 bases at J, with 9 bases between. CDR3 bases: TGTGCCAGCAGTTACTACAGAGGCTACACTGAAGCTTTCTTT. Its translation is CASSYYRGYTEAFF.

With regard to this clonotype: Relative to the germline gene, one junction end is altered; a read error may explain this. The chain couples TRBV5-6 to TRBJ1-2, with a weak D call TRBD1 (6 bases). Germline loops: CDR1 SGHDT, CDR2 YYEEEE. The length of the CDR3 is 12 residues. The CDR3 coding sequence is TGTGCCAGCAGCTTTTCGACAGGCTGGAGGGTCTTC. Its protein product is CASSFSTGWRVF.

The J gene is TRBJ1-4, the V gene TRBV4-1, with unresolved D. This CDR3 contains 14 residues. V was cut by 4 bases and J by 12 bases, with 18 bases left in between. The germline V gene encodes CDR1 MGHRA and CDR2 YSYEKL. CDR3 loop: CASSREAGRVELFF. DNA of the CDR3: TGCGCCAGCAGCCGGGAGGCAGGTCGGGTGGAACTGTTTTTT.

This chain joins TRBV3-1 and TRBJ2-1; no clear D. Germline V gene data show CDR1 as LGHDT and CDR2 as YNNKEL (reference sequence). Trimming pared 2 bases from V and 2 bases from J, leaving 10 bases between. The CDR3 spans 15 residues. As DNA, the CDR3 is TGTGCCAGCAGCCAAAACAACGGAGCCTACAATGAGCAGTTCTTC. Protein product: CASSQNNGAYNEQFF.

The chain is built from TRBV4-1 and TRBJ2-7; the D gene could be TRBD1 or TRBD2 (6 bases each). CDR1 is MGHRA, CDR2 YSYEKL, per germline. This CDR3 comprises 16 residues. V lost 6 bases and J lost 0, with 18 bases in between. CDR3 sequence: CASRHLRDTISYEQYV. CDR3 DNA sequence: TGCGCCAGCAGGCATTTGCGGGACACGATCTCCTACGAGCAGTACGTC.

The V and J genes are TRBV5-5 and TRBJ2-2, with D possibly matching TRBD2 (5 bases). Trimming removed 6 bases from V and 2 bases from J, with 14 bases in between. Germline values: CDR1 SGHKS, CDR2 YYEKEE (reference sequence). The CDR3 runs 15 residues. The CDR3 DNA reads TGTGCCAGCAACCCCGTCCGGGGTAACACCGGGGAGCTGTTTTTT. This translates into CASNPVRGNTGELFF.

The chain uses TRBV11-1 and TRBJ2-7, with 11 positions matching TRBD2. V lost 5 bases, J lost 2 bases, and 5 bases stayed unmatched. The CDR3 length is 15 residues. Germline V gene data show CDR1 as SGHAT and CDR2 as FQDESV (reference sequence). The CDR3 DNA sequence: TGTGCCAGCAGCCCCAGACTAGCGGGAACCTACGAGCAGTACTTC. It is translated as CASSPRLAGTYEQYF.

This chain links TRBV24-1 with TRBJ2-6, with 8 bases that match TRBD1. In germline, CDR1 is KGHDR, CDR2 SFDVKD. The CDR3 consists of 17 residues. Trimming cost V 4 bases and J 4 bases; bases outside gene matches: 8. In DNA, the CDR3 is TGTGCCACCAGTGACCCGACAGGGGTCTCCGGGGCCAACGTCCTGACTTTC. It is translated as CATSDPTGVSGANVLTF.

The rearrangement joins TRBV5-4 to TRBJ2-1; 8 bases line up with TRBD1. Germline V lookup: CDR1 SGHNT, CDR2 YYREEE (reference sequence). The CDR3 spans 15 residues. J gave up 3 bases and V 3 bases, and 5 bases lay outside the gene matches. The CDR3 DNA follows: TGTGCCAGCAGCTCGGGACAGGTTGGCTACAATGAGCAGTTCTTC. This encodes CASSSGQVGYNEQFF.

A single count supports this clonotype. This chain uses TRBV20-1 with TRBJ1-1; no firm D call. This CDR3 comprises 13 residues. Germline V gene lookup returns CDR1 DFQATT and CDR2 SNEGSKA (reference sequence). Trimming shortened V by 1 base and J by 1 base, and 7 bases separated the two germline ends. The CDR3 reads CSARGRWNTEAFF. The CDR3 DNA reads TGCAGTGCTAGAGGCCGATGGAACACTGAAGCTTTCTTT.

The rearrangement uses TRBV28 and TRBJ1-1; the match to TRBD1 covers 7 bases. The CDR3 totals 13 residues. V lost 9 bases, J lost 1 base, and 5 bases stayed unmatched. Germline V gene sequence: CDR1 MDHEN, CDR2 SYDVKM. This CDR3 is CASEGQRNTEAFF. Here the CDR3 DNA reads TGTGCCAGTGAGGGACAGAGGAACACTGAAGCTTTCTTT. Looking up the rest from reference TRBV28 and TRBJ1-1 gives the full variable domain: DVKVTQSSRYLVKRTGEKVFLECVQDMDHENMFWYRQDPGLGLRLIYFSYDVKMKEKGDIPEGYSVSREKKERFSLILESASTNQTSMYLCASEGQRNTEAFFGQGTRLTVV.

The chain uses TRBV20-1 and TRBJ1-5; TRBD1 is a possible D gene (5 bases). This CDR3 is 13 amino acids long. Germline V gene lookup returns CDR1 DFQATT and CDR2 SNEGSKA (reference sequence). V lost 3 bases, J lost 3 bases, and 9 bases lay in between. CDR3 region: CSASGRANQPQHF. DNA for the CDR3: TGCAGTGCTAGCGGCAGGGCCAATCAGCCCCAGCATTTT.

The rearrangement links TRBV11-1 to TRBJ2-7, with TRBD2 as a possible D gene (6 bases). The germline V gene has CDR1 SGHAT and CDR2 FQDESV (reference sequence). Trimming shortened V by 6 bases and J by 4 bases, and 13 bases separated the two germline ends. This CDR3 is 13 amino acids long. This chain's CDR3 is CASSLSGVYEQYV. The CDR3 DNA reads TGTGCCAGCAGTCTCTCGGGGGTTTACGAGCAGTACGTC.

The chain joins TRBV15 to TRBJ1-3, with D possibly matching TRBD1 (5 bases). V dropped 0 bases and J dropped 6 bases, with 15 bases sitting between them. Germline lookup yields CDR1 LNHNV and CDR2 YYDKDF (reference sequence). The length of the CDR3 is 16 residues. The CDR3 is CATSRDSGARVNTIYF. The CDR3 DNA sequence: TGTGCCACCAGCAGAGATTCCGGGGCGCGTGTAAACACCATATATTTT. Variable domain in full (rest from reference TRBV15 and TRBJ1-3): DAMVIQNPRYQVTQFGKPVTLSCSQTLNHNVMYWYQQKSSQAPKLLFHYYDKDFNNEADTPDNFQSRRPNTSFCFLDIRSPGLGDTAMYLCATSRDSGARVNTIYFGEGSWLTVV.